This T cell receptor (beta chain) was identified during a study of T cells after yellow fever vaccination. About the study: Preparation of the low-cell-number fractions used SMART-Seq v4 Ultra Low Input. Study outcomes and limitations: Repertoires obtained by FACS sorting could include abundant clonotypes that entered as contaminants from the bulk population. Booster sampling recovered most clones from primary vaccination (roughly 96% CD4, approximately 90% CD8). It was a weaker secondary response, yet one that peaked faster, at day 5 versus 15.

Each CDR3 protein is one row after TCRdb ran MiXCR on the 5' RACE reads. The sample includes about 320,000 distinct CDR3 sequences, 6.8% of them seen just once. Comment on this clonotype: The antigen is not known.

The sequence was collected from a young man who received the YFV17D yellow fever vaccine. The sample in question was PBMCs, obtained 35 to 50 days after the first yellow fever vaccination.

The CDR3 DNA sequence: TGCAGTGCCCGGGGACAGGTTACCTACGAGCAGTACTTC. Its protein is CSARGQVTYEQYF. The chain combines TRBV20-1 with TRBJ2-7; 8 bases align to TRBD1. The length of the CDR3 is 13 residues. Germline V gene data show CDR1 as DFQATT and CDR2 as SNEGSKA (reference sequence). After removal of 6 bases from V and 2 bases from J, the junction contained 6 bases not matched to a gene.